A selection of T cell receptor beta chains follows, all from one sample in a study of blood T cell repertoires in COVID-19. Measured with immunoSEQ multiplex PCR; TCRdb has only the in-frame clones, and not every one. The repertoire holds about 160,000 clones, with about 80% as singletons. The sample was peripheral blood. These receptors were collected from an elderly woman with acute or convalescent COVID-19. CDR3s include the opening cysteine and the closing phenylalanine or tryptophan. The D gene is left open where the match is weak. Clone size, where shown, is once, few, many, or a class for clones that have expanded.

d_call: -
clone_size: -
j_call: TRBJ2-6
v_call: TRBV19
cdr3_aa: CASSYGLGGVLTF
cdr3_nt: TGTGCCAGTAGTTACGGACTGGGCGGCGTCCTGACTTTC

d_call: -
clone_size: once
j_call: TRBJ2-1
v_call: TRBV14
cdr3_aa: CASSPVGDLYYNEQFF
cdr3_nt: TGTGCCAGCAGCCCGGTTGGGGACTTGTACTACAATGAGCAGTTCTTC

d_call: TRBD2
clone_size: once
j_call: TRBJ2-3
v_call: TRBV3-1/TRBV3-2
cdr3_aa: CASSQGRVTDTQYF
cdr3_nt: TGTGCCAGCAGCCAGGGGAGGGTGACAGATACGCAGTATTTT

d_call: TRBD2
clone_size: -
j_call: TRBJ2-5
v_call: TRBV5-1
cdr3_aa: CASSRLAGGGETQYF
cdr3_nt: TGCGCCAGCAGCCGACTAGCGGGAGGGGGGGAGACCCAGTACTTC

d_call: TRBD2
clone_size: -
j_call: TRBJ2-7
v_call: TRBV7-2
cdr3_aa: CASSSILAGEQYF
cdr3_nt: TGTGCCAGCAGCTCCATACTAGCGGGAGAGCAGTACTTC

d_call: TRBD2
clone_size: -
j_call: TRBJ2-7
v_call: TRBV5-1
cdr3_aa: CASSLLPSGAYEQYF
cdr3_nt: TGCGCCAGCAGCTTGCTGCCCAGCGGGGCCTACGAGCAGTACTTC

d_call: -
clone_size: -
j_call: TRBJ2-7
v_call: TRBV7-9
cdr3_aa: CASSIETVYEQYF
cdr3_nt: TGTGCCAGCAGCATCGAGACAGTCTACGAGCAGTACTTC

d_call: -
clone_size: few
j_call: TRBJ2-5
v_call: TRBV11-2
cdr3_aa: CASSLIPRGTQYF
cdr3_nt: TGTGCCAGCAGTCTTATCCCAAGGGGGACCCAGTACTTC

d_call: TRBD2
clone_size: -
j_call: TRBJ2-7
v_call: TRBV7-2
cdr3_aa: CASSLGLAGDEQYF
cdr3_nt: TGTGCCAGCAGCTTAGGACTAGCTGGGGACGAGCAGTACTTC

d_call: TRBD2
clone_size: -
j_call: TRBJ2-1
v_call: TRBV3-1/TRBV3-2
cdr3_aa: CASSQEAGLAGSYNEQFF
cdr3_nt: TGTGCCAGCAGCCAAGAAGCGGGACTAGCGGGCTCCTACAATGAGCAGTTCTTC

d_call: -
clone_size: -
j_call: TRBJ1-3
v_call: TRBV5-1
cdr3_aa: CASSFTGTQNTIYF
cdr3_nt: TGCGCCAGCAGCTTTACCGGGACACAGAACACCATATATTTT

d_call: TRBD1
clone_size: few
j_call: TRBJ1-5
v_call: TRBV5-1
cdr3_aa: CASSLGGGASQPQHF
cdr3_nt: TGCGCCAGCAGCTTGGGAGGGGGCGCGAGTCAGCCCCAGCATTTT